One sample yielded the 10 T cell receptor beta chains listed below, sequenced in a study of T cell responses to AZD1222 COVID-19 vaccine. Some clones are missing from TCRdb's copy, which holds only in-frame ones; the method was immunoSEQ multiplex PCR. This sample has 100,000 to 150,000 clones, with over 75% found just once. The sample consisted of peripheral blood, taken on day 0 of AZD1222 vaccination. Receptors were obtained from an adult in good health.

In this sample, this clone turned up once. The V and J genes are TRBV6-5 and TRBJ1-3; possibly TRBD1 for D (5 bases). Trimming stripped 5 bases from V and 2 bases from J, with 13 bases between. The CDR3 extends over 15 amino acids. CDR1 is MNHEY and CDR2 is SVGAGI in the germline V gene. This CDR3 is CASSPQARAGNTIYF. The CDR3 DNA reads TGTGCCAGCAGTCCACAGGCAAGGGCTGGAAACACCATATATTTT.

This sequence joins TRBV19 and TRBJ2-1; D could derive from TRBD1 or TRBD2 (5 bases each). Trimming shortened V by 7 bases and J by 5 bases, and 15 bases separated the two germline ends. CDR1 is LNHDA and CDR2 is SQIVND in the germline V gene (reference sequence). This CDR3 has 14 residues. The CDR3 DNA reads as TGTGCCAGTATTCCGGGACGGCCGAACAATGAGCAGTTCTTC. Translating it yields CASIPGRPNNEQFF. Supplemented by reference TRBV19 and TRBJ2-1, the full variable domain reads DGGITQSPKYLFRKEGQNVTLSCEQNLNHDAMYWYRQDPGQGLRLIYYSQIVNDFQKGDIAEGYSVSREKKESFPLTVTSAQKNPTAFYLCASIPGRPNNEQFFGPGTRLTVL.

The chain has TRBV7-9 and TRBJ1-1; TRBD1 is a possible D gene (5 bases). CDR3 length: 13 residues. The germline V gene has CDR1 SEHNR and CDR2 FQNEAQ (reference sequence). Trimming shortened V by 1 base and J by 14 bases, and 17 bases separated the two germline ends. CDR3 in amino acids: CASSLDNRSVLFF. The CDR3 DNA is TGTGCCAGCAGCTTAGATAACAGGTCCGTTCTCTTCTTT.

The chain recombines TRBV12-3 or TRBV12-4 with TRBJ2-1, with D possibly matching TRBD1 (7 bases). This CDR3 contains 13 residues. With 6 bases removed from V and 7 bases from J, the gap between germline ends came to 13 bases. The CDR3 sequence: CASSSRGANEQFF. CDR3 coding DNA: TGTGCCAGCAGCTCCAGGGGGGCGAATGAGCAGTTCTTC.

The count of this clone is one. The chain joins TRBV7-9 to TRBJ1-3, with TRBD1 as a possible D gene (5 bases). The CDR3 has 15 amino acids. Trimming took 5 bases from V and 0 from J, leaving 11 bases between them. In germline, CDR1 is SEHNR, CDR2 FQNEAQ (reference sequence). The CDR3 spells CASSRRGGSGNTIYF. As DNA, the CDR3 is TGTGCCAGCAGCCGCCGGGGGGGCTCTGGAAACACCATATATTTT.

The chain is built from TRBV5-6 and TRBJ2-1; 9 bases line up with TRBD2. The V gene end was trimmed by 4 bases and the J gene end by 3 bases; junction bases not matched to a gene: 2. There are 14 residues in the CDR3. The germline V gene has CDR1 SGHDT and CDR2 YYEEEE. CDR3 region: CASSHSGSYNEQFF. As DNA, the CDR3 is TGTGCCAGCAGCCATAGCGGGAGCTACAATGAGCAGTTCTTC.

The chain links TRBV5-6 to TRBJ2-1, with 13 bases identical to TRBD2. Germline CDR1 reads SGHDT; CDR2 reads YYEEEE. Trimming removed 4 bases from V and 3 bases from J; junction bases left unmatched: 4. This CDR3 has 16 residues. CDR3 in amino acids: CASSGGLAGVYNEQFF. The DNA of the CDR3 is TGTGCCAGCAGCGGCGGACTAGCGGGAGTCTACAATGAGCAGTTCTTC.

The J gene is TRBJ1-2, the V gene TRBV7-9; weak D call: TRBD1 (6 bases). The germline CDR1 and CDR2 sequences are SEHNR and FQNEAQ (reference sequence). The CDR3 totals 13 residues. The V end lost 3 bases, the J end lost 8 bases, and 13 bases lay between the germline ends. CDR3 sequence: CASSFTGAKGYTF. CDR3 coding DNA: TGTGCCAGCAGCTTCACGGGGGCCAAAGGCTACACCTTC.

The chain recombines TRBV3-1 (or the pseudogene TRBV3-2) with TRBJ1-6, with 7 bases lining up with TRBD1. Germline V gives CDR1 LGHDT, CDR2 YNNKEL (reference sequence). V gave up 3 bases and J gave up 7 bases; unmatched junction bases: 12. The CDR3 length is 17 residues. CDR3 protein: CASSHLGTVNMNSPLHF. DNA of the CDR3: TGTGCCAGCAGCCACCTCGGGACAGTTAACATGAATTCACCCCTCCACTTT.

The chain carries TRBV10-3 and TRBJ2-7, with TRBD1 matching over 10 bases. Per the germline V gene, CDR1 is ENHRY and CDR2 is SYGVKD. The CDR3 runs to 14 residues. Trimming at V came to 4 bases and at J to 3 bases, leaving 3 bases not matched to a gene. The CDR3 DNA reads as TGTGCCATCAGTGCGCGGGACAGGGGCTACGAGCAGTACTTC. Protein sequence: CAISARDRGYEQYF.